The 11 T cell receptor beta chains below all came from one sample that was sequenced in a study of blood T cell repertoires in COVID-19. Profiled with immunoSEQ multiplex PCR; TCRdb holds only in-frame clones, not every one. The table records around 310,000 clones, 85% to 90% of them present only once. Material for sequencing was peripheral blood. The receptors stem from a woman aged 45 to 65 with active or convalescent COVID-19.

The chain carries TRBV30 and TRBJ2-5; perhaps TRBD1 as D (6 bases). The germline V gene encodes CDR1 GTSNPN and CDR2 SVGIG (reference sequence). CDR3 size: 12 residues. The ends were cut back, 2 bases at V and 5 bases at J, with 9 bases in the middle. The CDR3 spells CAWSPRGETQYF. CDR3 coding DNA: TGTGCCTGGAGTCCAAGGGGGGAGACCCAGTACTTC.

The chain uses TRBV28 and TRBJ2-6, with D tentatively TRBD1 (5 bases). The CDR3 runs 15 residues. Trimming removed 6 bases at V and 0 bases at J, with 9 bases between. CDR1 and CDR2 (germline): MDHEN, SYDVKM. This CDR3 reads CASRRQGSGANVLTF. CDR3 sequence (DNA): TGTGCCAGCAGACGCCAGGGCTCTGGGGCCAACGTCCTGACTTTC.

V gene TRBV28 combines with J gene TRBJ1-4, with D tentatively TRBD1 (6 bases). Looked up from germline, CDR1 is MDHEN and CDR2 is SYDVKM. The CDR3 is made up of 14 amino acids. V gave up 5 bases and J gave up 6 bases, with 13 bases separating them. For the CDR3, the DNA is TGTGCCAGCAGTCCCGTGGGGGCCGATGAAAAACTGTTTTTT. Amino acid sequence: CASSPVGADEKLFF.

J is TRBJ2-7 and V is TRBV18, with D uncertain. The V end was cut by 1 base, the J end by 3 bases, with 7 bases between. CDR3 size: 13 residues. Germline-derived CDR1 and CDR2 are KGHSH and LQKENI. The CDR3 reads CASSPLRDYEQYF. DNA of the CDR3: TGTGCCAGCTCACCACTAAGAGACTACGAGCAGTACTTC.

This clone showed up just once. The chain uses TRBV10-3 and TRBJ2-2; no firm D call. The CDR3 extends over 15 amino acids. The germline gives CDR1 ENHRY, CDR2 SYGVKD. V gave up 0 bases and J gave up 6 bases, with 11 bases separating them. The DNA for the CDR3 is TGTGCCATCAGTGAGTCGATAGAATTCCCCGGGGAGCTGTTTTTT. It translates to CAISESIEFPGELFF.

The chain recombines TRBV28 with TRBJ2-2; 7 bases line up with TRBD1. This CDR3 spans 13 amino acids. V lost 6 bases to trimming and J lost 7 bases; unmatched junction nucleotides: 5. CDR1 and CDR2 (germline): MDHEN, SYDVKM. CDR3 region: CASRHRGGGELFF. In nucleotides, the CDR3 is TGTGCCAGCAGGCACAGGGGTGGCGGGGAGCTGTTTTTT. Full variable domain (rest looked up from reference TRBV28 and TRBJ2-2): DVKVTQSSRYLVKRTGEKVFLECVQDMDHENMFWYRQDPGLGLRLIYFSYDVKMKEKGDIPEGYSVSREKKERFSLILESASTNQTSMYLCASRHRGGGELFFGEGSRLTVL.

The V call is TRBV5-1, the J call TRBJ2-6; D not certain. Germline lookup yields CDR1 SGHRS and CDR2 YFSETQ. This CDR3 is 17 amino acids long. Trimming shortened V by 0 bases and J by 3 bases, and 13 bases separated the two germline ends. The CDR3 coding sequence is TGCGCCAGCAGCTTGGAGCTTGGTGGCGGTGGGGCCAACGTCCTGACTTTC. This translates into CASSLELGGGGANVLTF. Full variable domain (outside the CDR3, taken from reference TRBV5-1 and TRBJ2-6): KAGVTQTPRYLIKTRGQQVTLSCSPISGHRSVSWYQQTPGQGLQFLFEYFSETQRNKGNFPGRFSGRQFSNSRSEMNVSTLELGDSALYLCASSLELGGGGANVLTFGAGSRLTVL.

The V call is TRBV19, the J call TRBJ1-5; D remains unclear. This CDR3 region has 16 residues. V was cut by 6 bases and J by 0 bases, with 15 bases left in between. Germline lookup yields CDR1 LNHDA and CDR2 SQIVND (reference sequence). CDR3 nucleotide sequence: TGTGCCAGTAGGATGGAATGGGAGAGTAGCAATCAGCCCCAGCATTTT. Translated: CASRMEWESSNQPQHF.

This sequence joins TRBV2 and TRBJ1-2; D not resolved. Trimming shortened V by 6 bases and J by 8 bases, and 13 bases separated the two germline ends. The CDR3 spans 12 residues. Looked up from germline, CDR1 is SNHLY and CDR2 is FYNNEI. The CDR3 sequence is CASRTVGRGYTF. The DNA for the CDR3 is TGTGCCAGCAGGACTGTTGGGAGAGGCTACACCTTC.

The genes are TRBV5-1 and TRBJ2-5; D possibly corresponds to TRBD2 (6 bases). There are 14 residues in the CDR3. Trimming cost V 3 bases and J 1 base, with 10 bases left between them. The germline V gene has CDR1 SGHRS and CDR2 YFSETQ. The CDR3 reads CASSSGLSQETQYF. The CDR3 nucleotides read TGCGCCAGCAGCTCTGGACTATCCCAAGAGACCCAGTACTTC.

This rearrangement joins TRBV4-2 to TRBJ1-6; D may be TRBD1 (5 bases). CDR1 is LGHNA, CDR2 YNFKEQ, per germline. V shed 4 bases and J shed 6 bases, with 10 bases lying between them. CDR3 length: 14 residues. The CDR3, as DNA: TGTGCCAGCAGCCGAGACAGAATTAATTCACCCCTCCACTTT. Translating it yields CASSRDRINSPLHF.